The present T cell receptor beta chain was sequenced within a study of graft-versus-host responses after intestinal transplantation. Study overall: Each of the recipients got a multivisceral, liver-intestinal, or isolated intestinal transplant. Study-wide findings and caveats: Recipient bone marrow held GvH clones, some seen earlier in ileum or blood.

Assay used: immunoSEQ multiplex PCR; TCRdb lists only in-frame clones, some missing. The sample carries about 9,500 clones, approximately 87% recorded once. The CDR3 is 14 amino acids. The V gene end was trimmed by 5 bases and the J gene end by 5 bases; junction bases not matched to a gene: 7. Per the germline V gene, CDR1 is MNHNY and CDR2 is SVGAGI (reference sequence). About this clone: What it binds is not known.

Sequences were derived from PBMCs, sampled more than 230 days after intestinal transplant. This sequence originates from a human patient who received an intestinal transplant, so some T cells may come from the graft donor. The chain couples TRBV6-6 to TRBJ2-7; 9 bases map to TRBD1. CDR3 sequence (DNA): TGTGCCAGCAGTGGGACGGGACAGGGTAACGAGCAGTACTTC. Residues: CASSGTGQGNEQYF.